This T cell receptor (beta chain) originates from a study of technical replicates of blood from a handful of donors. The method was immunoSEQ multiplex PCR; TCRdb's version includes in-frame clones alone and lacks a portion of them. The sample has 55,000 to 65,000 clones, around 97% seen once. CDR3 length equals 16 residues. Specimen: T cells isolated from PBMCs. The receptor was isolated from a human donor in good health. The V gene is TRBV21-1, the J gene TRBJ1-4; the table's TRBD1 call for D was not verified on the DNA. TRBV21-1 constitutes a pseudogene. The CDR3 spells CASKLDRVTTNEKLFF. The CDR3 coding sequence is TGTGCCAGCAAACTGGACAGAGTAACAACTAATGAAAAACTGTTTTTT.